There are a few counts of the clone carrying this T cell receptor (beta chain). The data originate from a study of response to subunit inactivated influenza vaccine. One entry per CDR3 protein, called by TCRdb with MiXCR from the RT-PCR reads. The data show a few hundred thousand distinct CDR3 sequences, over 9% seen once. From germline, CDR1 is SGHAT and CDR2 FQNNGV. The CDR3 is made up of 15 amino acids. The ends were cut back, 4 bases at V and 6 bases at J, with 16 bases in the middle. This same sample was also taken into another study, of T cells expressing NK-cell markers. In that study: TCR beta cDNA was made by 5'RACE template switching with UMIs. The study drew TCR beta repertoires from sorted CD3+CD56+NKG2C+, CD3+CD56+NKG2C- and CD3+CD56-NKG2C+ T cells. Dominant NKG2C+ clonotypes were found to form about 1.0-8% of CD8+ T cells in about six donors.

This specimen consisted of PBMCs from blood, obtained on the day of vaccination. The TCR was taken from a man aged 50-59 years who received an inactivated influenza vaccine. The V gene is TRBV11-2, the J gene TRBJ2-1; D may be TRBD1 (6 bases). The CDR3 bases are TGTGCCAGCAGCTCCCAGGGGCCCCTCGGCAATGAGCAGTTCTTC. It specifies CASSSQGPLGNEQFF.